This entry describes one TCR beta chain. The data derive from a study of patients and donors after allogeneic stem cell transplantation. Germline values: CDR1 LGHNA, CDR2 YSLEER. The germline V and J ends were trimmed by 0 bases and 7 bases, with 10 bases remaining between them. The CDR3 is 13 residues long. TCRdb reprocessed the RT-PCR reads via MiXCR and lists one record per CDR3 protein. Of about 960,000 distinct CDR3 sequences listed, roughly 17% are singletons. Material: blood, either unsorted or a sorted T cell fraction (not recorded which). This receptor was obtained from a human donor who was either an allogeneic HSCT recipient or a stem cell or donor lymphocyte infusion donor (not recorded which). It is not recorded whose cells these are; they may come from a transplant donor. The chain joins TRBV4-3 to TRBJ2-7; possibly TRBD2 for D (5 bases). CDR3 amino acids: CASSQDLRREQYF. CDR3 nucleotide sequence: TGCGCCAGCAGCCAAGATTTGAGGAGGGAGCAGTACTTC.